The clone carrying this T cell receptor (beta chain) was seen a handful of times. Its target is not known. The data derive from a study of vaccination effects on CD4 cells after COVID-19. Across the whole study: Samples were collected from a few convalescent patients early and late following vaccination. Samples collected post-vaccine were obtained a median of 72 days after the second dose.

With the ViraFEST assay, the study expanded antigen-specific CD4+ T cells using viral peptide pools, then sequenced them. Upon completion of under eleven days in culture, CD4+ T cells were isolated. By PCR, the person was confirmed to have had SARS-CoV-2 infection between March and December 2020. Participants received two doses of either the BNT162b2 or mRNA-1273 vaccine. Cultures had half their medium replaced with IL-2 medium on days 3 and 7. CDR1 and CDR2 (germline): SGHVS, FNYEAQ. V shed 5 bases and J shed 1 base, with 14 bases lying between them. This CDR3 region has 15 residues. Overall study results and limits: Late after vaccination, infection- and vaccine-induced clones showed marked clonal contraction.

The assay was immunoSEQ multiplex PCR, and TCRdb's table has in-frame clones only and misses some. This table holds about 13,000 clones, just under 75% found once. The chain has TRBV7-6 and TRBJ1-1; perhaps TRBD1 as D (5 bases). The input for sequencing was CD4+ T cells from PBMCs cultured with HCoV-NL63 spike peptides, taken after COVID-19 vaccination. This TCR derives from a human donor who had a prior SARS-CoV-2 infection. The CDR3 spells CASSPPITGNTEAFF. The CDR3 DNA sequence: TGTGCCAGCAGCCCGCCTATCACAGGGAACACTGAAGCTTTCTTT.